The T cell receptor beta chain under discussion was sequenced for a study of tumor and adjacent non-tumor tissue in lung cancer. Study details: The patients, 9 to 11 men and several women, were roughly 31 to 80 with stage I to III disease. Broader study findings: Tumor tissue had significantly higher TCR diversity than normal lung. Top 100 clones took a larger repertoire share in normal lung.

Regarding this clonotype: Its antigen is not known. A read error is possible here, since a much larger clone lies one base away.

Germline CDR1 is WNHNN and CDR2 is SYGVQD (reference sequence). This CDR3 has 13 residues. Trimming pared 2 bases from V and 1 base from J, leaving 5 bases between. A modified ARM-PCR protocol with three rounds of nested PCR amplified TCRbeta. TCRdb independently ran MiXCR on the multiplex PCR reads; one entry per CDR3 protein. The sample carries some 100,000 distinct CDR3 sequences, 65% recorded once. The template was RNA from unsorted bulk tissue. Distant lung tissue was collected more than 3 cm away from the tumor edge. Donors were chemotherapy-naive, newly diagnosed lung cancer surgical patients in China, August–late 2014.

This sequence originates from a man between 25 and 39 years old with non-small cell lung cancer. Sequencing used distant non-tumor lung tissue. The chain recombines TRBV10-1 with TRBJ1-2; no firm D call. The CDR3 is CASSEGDNYGYTF. The DNA of the CDR3 is TGCGCCAGCAGTGAGGGGGATAACTATGGCTACACCTTC.